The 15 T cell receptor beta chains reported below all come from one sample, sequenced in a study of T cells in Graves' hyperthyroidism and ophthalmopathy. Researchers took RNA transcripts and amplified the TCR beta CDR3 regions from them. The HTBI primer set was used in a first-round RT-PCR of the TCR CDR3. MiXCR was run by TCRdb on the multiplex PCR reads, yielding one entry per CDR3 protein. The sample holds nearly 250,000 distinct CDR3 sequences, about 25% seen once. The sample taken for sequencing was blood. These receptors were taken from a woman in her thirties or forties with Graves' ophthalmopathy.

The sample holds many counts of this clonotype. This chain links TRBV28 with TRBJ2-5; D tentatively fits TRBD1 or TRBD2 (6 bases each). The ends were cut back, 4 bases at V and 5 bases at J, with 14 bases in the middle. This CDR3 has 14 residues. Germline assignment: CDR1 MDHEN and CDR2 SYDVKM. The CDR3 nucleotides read TGTGCCAGCAGTTCACGGGGGCGCGGGGAGACCCAGTACTTC. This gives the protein CASSSRGRGETQYF.

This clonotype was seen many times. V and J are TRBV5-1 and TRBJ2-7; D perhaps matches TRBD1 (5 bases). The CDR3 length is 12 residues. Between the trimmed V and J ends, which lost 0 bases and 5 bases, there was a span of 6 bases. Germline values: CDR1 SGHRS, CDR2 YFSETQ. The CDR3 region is CASSLGTHEQYF. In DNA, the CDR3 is TGCGCCAGCAGCTTGGGGACACACGAGCAGTACTTC.

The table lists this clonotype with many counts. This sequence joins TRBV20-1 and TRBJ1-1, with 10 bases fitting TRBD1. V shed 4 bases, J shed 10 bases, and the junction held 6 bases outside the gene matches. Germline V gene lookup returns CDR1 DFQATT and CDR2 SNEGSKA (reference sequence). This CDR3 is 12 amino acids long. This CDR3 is CSAKTGGLGAFF. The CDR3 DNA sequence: TGCAGTGCTAAGACAGGGGGCTTAGGAGCTTTCTTT.

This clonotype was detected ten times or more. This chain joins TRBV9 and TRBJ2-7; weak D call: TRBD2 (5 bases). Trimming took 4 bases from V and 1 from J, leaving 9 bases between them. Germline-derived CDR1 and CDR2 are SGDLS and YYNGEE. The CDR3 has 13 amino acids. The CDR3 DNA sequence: TGTGCCAGCAGCCGAGGGATTTCCTACGAGCAGTACTTC. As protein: CASSRGISYEQYF.

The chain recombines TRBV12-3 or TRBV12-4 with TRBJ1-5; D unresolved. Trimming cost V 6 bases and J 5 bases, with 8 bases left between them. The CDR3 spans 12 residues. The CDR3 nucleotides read TGTGCCAGCAGGTACATCGATCAGCCCCAGCATTTT. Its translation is CASRYIDQPQHF.

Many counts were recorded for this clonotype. The CDR3 region has the DNA TGTGCCAGCAGCCGTACGTTGGGACAGGCGAACACCGGGGAGCTGTTTTTT. This gives the protein CASSRTLGQANTGELFF. The chain combines TRBV19 with TRBJ2-2; TRBD1 agrees at 8 bases. CDR3 length equals 17 residues. V trimming: 9 bases; J trimming: 0 bases; junction bases outside the gene matches: 12. Per germline, CDR1 LNHDA and CDR2 SQIVND (reference sequence).

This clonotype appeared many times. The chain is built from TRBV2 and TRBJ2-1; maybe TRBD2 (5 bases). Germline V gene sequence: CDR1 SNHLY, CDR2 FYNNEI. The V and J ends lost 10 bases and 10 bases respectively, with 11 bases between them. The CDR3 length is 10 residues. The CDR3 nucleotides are TGTGCCACCGGACTCTGGGAGCAGTTCTTC. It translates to CATGLWEQFF.

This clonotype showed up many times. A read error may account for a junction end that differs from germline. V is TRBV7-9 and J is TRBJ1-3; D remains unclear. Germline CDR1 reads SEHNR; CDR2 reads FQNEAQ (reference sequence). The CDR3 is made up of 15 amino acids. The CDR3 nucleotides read TGTGCCAGCAGCTCAGAGGCCGCCTCTGGAAACACCATATGTTTT. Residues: CASSSEAASGNTICF.

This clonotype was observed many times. CDR3 in amino acids: CASSLGGRSNQPQHF. The CDR3 nucleotides read TGTGCCAGCAGTTTAGGCGGCAGAAGCAATCAGCCCCAGCATTTT. This chain links TRBV27 with TRBJ1-5; D gene unclear. This CDR3 contains 15 residues. Between the trimmed V and J ends, which lost 2 bases and 1 base, there was a span of 9 bases. Germline V gene sequence: CDR1 MNHEY, CDR2 SMNVEV (reference sequence).

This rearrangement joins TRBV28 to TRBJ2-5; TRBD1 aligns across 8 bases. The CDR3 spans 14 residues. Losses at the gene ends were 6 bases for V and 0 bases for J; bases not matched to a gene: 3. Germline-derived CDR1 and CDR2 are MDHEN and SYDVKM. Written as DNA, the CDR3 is TGTGCCAGCAGCCAGACAGGGGACCAAGAGACCCAGTACTTC. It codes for CASSQTGDQETQYF.

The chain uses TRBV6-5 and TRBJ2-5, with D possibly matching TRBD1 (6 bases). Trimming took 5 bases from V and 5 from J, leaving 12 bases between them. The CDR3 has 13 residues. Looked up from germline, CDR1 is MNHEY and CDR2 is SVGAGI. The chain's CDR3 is CASSTTGYETQYF. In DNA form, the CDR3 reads TGTGCCAGCAGTACTACAGGGTACGAGACCCAGTACTTC.

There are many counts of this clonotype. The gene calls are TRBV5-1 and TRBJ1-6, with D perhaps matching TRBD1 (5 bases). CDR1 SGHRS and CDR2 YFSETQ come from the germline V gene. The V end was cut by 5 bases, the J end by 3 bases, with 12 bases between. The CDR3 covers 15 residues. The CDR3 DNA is TGCGCCAGCAGGCCCACAGGCGACTATAATTCACCCCTCCACTTT. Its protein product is CASRPTGDYNSPLHF.

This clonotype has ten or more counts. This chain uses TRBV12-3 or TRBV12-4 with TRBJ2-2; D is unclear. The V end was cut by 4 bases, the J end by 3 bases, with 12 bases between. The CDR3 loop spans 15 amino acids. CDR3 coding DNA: TGTGCCAGCAGTTCCTCTTACCTTGACACCGGGGAGCTGTTTTTT. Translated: CASSSSYLDTGELFF.

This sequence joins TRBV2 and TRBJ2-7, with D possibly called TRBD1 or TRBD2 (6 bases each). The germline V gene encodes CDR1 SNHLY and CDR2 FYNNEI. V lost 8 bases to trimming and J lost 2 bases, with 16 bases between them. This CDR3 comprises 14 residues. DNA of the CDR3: TGTGCCAGCCTGCCCCTAGGGGGGACCTACGAGCAGTACTTC. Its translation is CASLPLGGTYEQYF.

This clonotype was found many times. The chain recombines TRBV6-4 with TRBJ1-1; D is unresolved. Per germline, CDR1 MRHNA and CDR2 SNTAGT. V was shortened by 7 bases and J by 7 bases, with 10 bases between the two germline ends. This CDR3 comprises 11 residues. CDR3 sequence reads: CASTPVGEAFF. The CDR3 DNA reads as TGTGCCAGCACCCCGGTCGGTGAAGCTTTCTTT.